These 30 T cell receptor beta chains share one sample of origin, sequenced in a study of T cell responses to AZD1222 COVID-19 vaccine. Clones were sequenced by immunoSEQ multiplex PCR, and TCRdb holds only the in-frame ones, with some missing. The data show under 200,000 clones, around nine tenths seen once. Sample: peripheral blood, taken 28 days after the second dose of the MenACWY control vaccine. Source of these receptors: an adult who received the MenACWY meningococcal vaccine as a control.

The chain is built from TRBV19 and TRBJ1-1; D unresolved. Germline-derived CDR1 and CDR2 are LNHDA and SQIVND (reference sequence). This CDR3 has 13 amino acids. V lost 7 bases, J lost 0 bases, and 9 bases lay in between. In DNA, the CDR3 is TGTGCCAGTACCCCACCGATGAACACTGAAGCTTTCTTT. It encodes CASTPPMNTEAFF.

The rearrangement joins TRBV19 to TRBJ1-5; 8 bases are shared with TRBD1. This CDR3 is 15 amino acids long. The V gene end was trimmed by 5 bases and the J gene end by 5 bases; junction bases not matched to a gene: 8. Germline V lookup: CDR1 LNHDA, CDR2 SQIVND (reference sequence). This CDR3 reads CASSPRNRGDQPQHF. The CDR3 nucleotides read TGTGCCAGTAGTCCACGAAACAGGGGGGATCAGCCCCAGCATTTT.

The CDR3 here is CASSLGTSGSTEQFF. The CDR3 DNA sequence: TGTGCCAGCAGCCTCGGGACTAGCGGGAGCACTGAGCAGTTCTTC. V is TRBV5-5 and J is TRBJ2-1, with 14 bases matching TRBD2. There are 15 residues in the CDR3. Germline assignment: CDR1 SGHKS and CDR2 YYEKEE (reference sequence). V lost 4 bases, J lost 9 bases, and 6 bases stayed unmatched.

The V and J genes are TRBV4-1 and TRBJ2-2; TRBD2 is a possible D gene (5 bases). V gave up 4 bases and J gave up 3 bases, with 18 bases separating them. The length of the CDR3 is 17 residues. Germline CDR1 reads MGHRA; CDR2 reads YSYEKL. The CDR3 is CASSPPYGVSDTGELFF. CDR3 nucleotides: TGCGCCAGCAGCCCGCCATACGGGGTGTCGGACACCGGGGAGCTGTTTTTT.

V is TRBV19 and J is TRBJ2-1, with 14 bases aligning to TRBD2. The CDR3 runs 19 residues. Germline V lookup: CDR1 LNHDA, CDR2 SQIVND (reference sequence). V lost 5 bases to trimming and J lost 3 bases; unmatched junction nucleotides: 12. In nucleotides, the CDR3 is TGTGCCAGTAGTGCGTCCGGGACTAGCGGGAGAGGTAACTACAATGAGCAGTTCTTC. It encodes CASSASGTSGRGNYNEQFF.

This clone occurred a few times. The chain carries TRBV6-5 and TRBJ1-2, with 11 bases aligning to TRBD1. CDR1 is MNHEY, CDR2 SVGAGI, per germline. This CDR3 comprises 14 residues. After removal of 6 bases from V and 8 bases from J, the junction contained 8 bases not matched to a gene. This chain's CDR3 is CASSTPGQGGGYTF. CDR3 nucleotide sequence: TGTGCCAGCAGCACCCCGGGACAGGGGGGCGGCTACACCTTC.

This chain uses TRBV30 with TRBJ1-2; 11 positions match TRBD1. CDR3 length: 14 residues. The V gene's germline CDR1 is GTSNPN and CDR2 SVGIG (reference sequence). Trimming cost V 3 bases and J 6 bases; bases outside gene matches: 6. The CDR3 DNA is TGTGCCTGGAGCCCCGGACAGGGGGCGGATGGCTACACCTTC. Its translation is CAWSPGQGADGYTF.

This rearrangement joins TRBV5-6 to TRBJ1-2; weak D call: TRBD1 (6 bases). CDR3 length: 14 residues. From germline, CDR1 is SGHDT and CDR2 YYEEEE. The V end lost 4 bases, the J end lost 7 bases, and 17 bases lay between the germline ends. This CDR3 reads CASSVLAGVVGYTF. The CDR3 DNA sequence: TGTGCCAGCAGCGTCTTGGCAGGGGTTGTTGGCTACACCTTC.

CDR3 residues: CASSLSLQGYGYTF. CDR3 in DNA: TGTGCCAGCAGCTTAAGCCTCCAGGGGTATGGCTACACCTTC. The rearrangement joins TRBV7-2 to TRBJ1-2; D is possibly TRBD1 (6 bases). The CDR3 consists of 14 residues. V was clipped by 2 bases and J by 5 bases, with 12 bases between them. Germline V gene sequence: CDR1 SGHTA, CDR2 FQGNSA.

The chain carries TRBV28 and TRBJ1-2; TRBD1 aligns across 8 bases. The V gene's germline CDR1 is MDHEN and CDR2 SYDVKM. V dropped 1 base and J dropped 3; count of bases not matched to a gene: 4. This CDR3 contains 15 residues. CDR3 nucleotides: TGTGCCAGCAGTTTATCGACAGGGGTGGACTATGGCTACACCTTC. Amino acids: CASSLSTGVDYGYTF.

This chain connects TRBV7-9 to TRBJ1-5, with D unresolved. Germline assignment: CDR1 SEHNR and CDR2 FQNEAQ (reference sequence). CDR3 length: 15 residues. V lost 1 base and J lost 0, with 7 bases in between. CDR3 residues: CASSLGSYSNQPQHF. The DNA of the CDR3 is TGTGCCAGCAGCTTAGGATCTTATAGCAATCAGCCCCAGCATTTT.

J is TRBJ1-2 and V is TRBV7-9; D gene ambiguous. V was pared by 4 bases and J by 6 bases, with 6 bases between. The CDR3 covers 11 residues. Germline loops: CDR1 SEHNR, CDR2 FQNEAQ (reference sequence). The CDR3 DNA sequence: TGTGCCAGCAGCTCGAGGCATGGCTACACCTTC. As protein: CASSSRHGYTF. Combining the CDR3 with reference TRBV7-9 and TRBJ1-2 gives the whole variable domain DTGVSQNPRHKITKRGQNVTFRCDPISEHNRLYWYRQTLGQGPEFLTYFQNEAQLEKSRLLSDRFSAERPKGSFSTLEIQRTEQGDSAMYLCASSSRHGYTFGSGTRLTVV.

The V call is TRBV19, the J call TRBJ2-1; 11 bases fit TRBD2. The length of the CDR3 is 16 residues. Germline V lookup: CDR1 LNHDA, CDR2 SQIVND (reference sequence). Trimming at V came to 9 bases and at J to 1 base, leaving 8 bases not matched to a gene. The CDR3 is CASKGTSGRSYNEQFF. The DNA of the CDR3 is TGTGCCAGCAAAGGGACTAGCGGTAGATCCTACAATGAGCAGTTCTTC.

The V and J genes are TRBV11-3 and TRBJ2-1, with a weak D call TRBD1 (5 bases). CDR3 length: 16 amino acids. Germline lookup yields CDR1 SGHNT and CDR2 YENEEA. Trimming cost V 5 bases and J 8 bases, with 22 bases left between them. CDR3 in amino acids: CASSGAVGPTSDEQFF. The CDR3 coding sequence is TGTGCCAGCAGCGGGGCAGTAGGCCCGACCTCCGATGAGCAGTTCTTC.

This chain connects TRBV4-2 to TRBJ2-1; 10 bases align to TRBD1. Per germline, CDR1 LGHNA and CDR2 YNFKEQ. V gave up 0 bases and J gave up 7 bases; unmatched junction bases: 3. The CDR3 loop spans 15 amino acids. In DNA, the CDR3 is TGTGCCAGCAGCCAAGAGGGACAGGGGAGGAATGAGCAGTTCTTC. It translates to CASSQEGQGRNEQFF.

The rearrangement uses TRBV5-1 and TRBJ2-4; 7 bases agree with TRBD1. This CDR3 is 14 amino acids long. Trimming at V came to 4 bases and at J to 1 base, leaving 2 bases not matched to a gene. Germline V lookup: CDR1 SGHRS, CDR2 YFSETQ. The CDR3 protein is CASSPQGAKNIQYF. In DNA form, the CDR3 reads TGCGCCAGCAGCCCACAGGGGGCCAAAAACATTCAGTACTTC.

This chain uses TRBV19 with TRBJ2-3; the match to TRBD2 covers 7 bases. Trimming at V came to 5 bases and at J to 9 bases, leaving 17 bases not matched to a gene. The length of the CDR3 is 16 residues. Germline lookup yields CDR1 LNHDA and CDR2 SQIVND (reference sequence). CDR3 amino acids: CASSRQASGSRGTQYF. CDR3 coding DNA: TGTGCCAGTAGTCGGCAGGCTAGCGGCTCCCGGGGCACGCAGTATTTT.

The V call is TRBV5-4, the J call TRBJ1-1; 8 bases line up with TRBD1. The V and J ends lost 5 bases and 11 bases, in that order; junction bases with no gene match: 8. CDR3 length equals 12 residues. From germline, CDR1 is SGHNT and CDR2 YYREEE (reference sequence). Written as DNA, the CDR3 is TGTGCCAGCAGTTTTCAGGGGGCCGTCGCTTTCTTT. It codes for CASSFQGAVAFF.

This chain joins TRBV6-5 and TRBJ2-2; perhaps TRBD2 as D (6 bases). Germline CDR1 and CDR2: MNHEY and SVGAGI. The V gene lost 1 base and the J gene lost 5 bases, with 11 bases spanning the gap. The CDR3 length is 15 residues. DNA of the CDR3: TGTGCCAGCAGTTACTTGGGGGGATCAACCGGGGAGCTGTTTTTT. Translating it yields CASSYLGGSTGELFF.

V gene TRBV11-1 combines with J gene TRBJ2-4; 15 nucleotides agree with TRBD2. CDR1 SGHAT and CDR2 FQDESV come from the germline V gene (reference sequence). The CDR3 consists of 16 residues. The trim removed 4 bases at V and 7 bases at J, leaving 5 bases unmatched. The CDR3 sequence is CASSYGLAGGENIQYF. The CDR3 DNA sequence: TGTGCCAGCAGCTACGGACTAGCGGGAGGGGAGAACATTCAGTACTTC.

V gene TRBV19 combines with J gene TRBJ1-5; TRBD1 aligns across 10 bases. V lost 6 bases, J lost 7 bases, and 9 bases stayed unmatched. Per the germline V gene, CDR1 is LNHDA and CDR2 is SQIVND (reference sequence). The CDR3 consists of 15 residues. CDR3 coding DNA: TGTGCCAGTAGCGATCTGGGACAGGGGACACAGCCCCAGCATTTT. This sequence encodes CASSDLGQGTQPQHF.

V and J are TRBV7-9 and TRBJ1-4; no definite D call. Germline lookup yields CDR1 SEHNR and CDR2 FQNEAQ (reference sequence). Trimming shortened V by 5 bases and J by 8 bases, and 6 bases separated the two germline ends. This CDR3 is 11 amino acids long. As DNA, the CDR3 is TGTGCCAGCAGCCCGGGGGAAAAACTGTTTTTT. This encodes CASSPGEKLFF.

V is TRBV28 and J is TRBJ2-1; TRBD2 matches at 8 bases. V gave up 5 bases and J gave up 4 bases; unmatched junction bases: 10. Germline assignment: CDR1 MDHEN and CDR2 SYDVKM. The CDR3 loop spans 16 amino acids. This chain's CDR3 is CASSPLAGLRYNEQFF. The CDR3 DNA is TGTGCCAGCAGTCCGTTAGCGGGACTGCGGTACAATGAGCAGTTCTTC.

The chain couples TRBV6-2 or TRBV6-3 to TRBJ2-3, with D perhaps matching TRBD1 (5 bases). The CDR3 length is 13 residues. V lost 4 bases to trimming and J lost 8 bases, with 13 bases between them. CDR1 and CDR2 from the germline V gene are MNHEY and SVGEGT. CDR3 protein: CASSSAPGATQYF. The CDR3 DNA sequence: TGTGCCAGCAGTTCAGCCCCTGGGGCTACGCAGTATTTT.

Here the CDR3 reads CAISNPGTGNSPLHF. The DNA of the CDR3 is TGTGCCATCAGTAACCCCGGGACAGGGAATTCACCCCTCCACTTT. This rearrangement joins TRBV10-3 to TRBJ1-6; TRBD1 aligns across 9 bases. Germline V gives CDR1 ENHRY, CDR2 SYGVKD. The CDR3 covers 15 residues. Trimming took 5 bases from V and 7 from J; bases not matched to a gene: 6.

Only one count was recorded for this clone. The chain links TRBV14 to TRBJ2-7; D not resolved. Deletions cut 0 bases from V and 2 bases from J, with 11 bases between. The CDR3 length is 15 residues. Germline V lookup: CDR1 SGHDN, CDR2 FVKESK. The CDR3 protein is CASSQDLADPYEQYF. DNA of the CDR3: TGTGCCAGCAGCCAAGATCTGGCAGATCCCTACGAGCAGTACTTC.

The chain carries TRBV4-3 and TRBJ1-2; D not certain. CDR1 is LGHNA, CDR2 YSLEER, per germline. This CDR3 has 16 residues. V lost 0 bases and J 0 bases, leaving 11 bases between the germline ends. CDR3 region: CASSQEVGGANYGYTF. DNA for the CDR3: TGCGCCAGCAGCCAAGAGGTTGGCGGCGCTAACTATGGCTACACCTTC.

The V call is TRBV20-1, the J call TRBJ1-5; no clear D gene. Germline V lookup: CDR1 DFQATT, CDR2 SNEGSKA (reference sequence). This CDR3 is 16 amino acids long. The ends were cut back, 3 bases at V and 5 bases at J, with 20 bases in the middle. The CDR3 DNA follows: TGCAGTGCTAGTGGACTAGGGAGGAGGTATGATCAGCCCCAGCATTTT. As protein: CSASGLGRRYDQPQHF.

The rearrangement uses TRBV6-4 and TRBJ1-2; D possibly corresponds to TRBD1 (5 bases). This CDR3 contains 12 residues. Germline assignment: CDR1 MRHNA and CDR2 SNTAGT. Deletions cut 5 bases from V and 2 bases from J, with 6 bases between. The CDR3: CASSRDNYGYTF. DNA of the CDR3: TGTGCCAGCAGTAGGGACAACTATGGCTACACCTTC.

The genes are TRBV19 and TRBJ1-1; weak D call: TRBD1 (5 bases). Trimming shortened V by 6 bases and J by 0 bases, and 23 bases separated the two germline ends. Germline CDR1 LNHDA, CDR2 SQIVND (reference sequence). The CDR3 has 18 amino acids. The CDR3 region has the DNA TGTGCCAGTAGAACACATACAGGCCAGCGGACCATGAACACTGAAGCTTTCTTT. This sequence encodes CASRTHTGQRTMNTEAFF. The full variable domain, its missing parts supplied by reference TRBV19 and TRBJ1-1, is DGGITQSPKYLFRKEGQNVTLSCEQNLNHDAMYWYRQDPGQGLRLIYYSQIVNDFQKGDIAEGYSVSREKKESFPLTVTSAQKNPTAFYLCASRTHTGQRTMNTEAFFGQGTRLTVV.